These 6 T cell receptor beta chains came from one sample sequenced in a study of blood T cells in healthy people across ages. Together with a sample-barcoded 5' primer, a J-beta primer mix was included in a second PCR lasting roughly 6 to 12 cycles. TCRdb called the 5' RACE reads again in MiXCR, with one record for every CDR3 protein. The sample has about 1.5 million distinct CDR3 sequences; approximately 40% are singletons. Sequencing was done on a sample of blood. All receptors derive from a woman aged 18 to 35 in good health.

The CDR3 reads CASSLQLAGNREQYF. The CDR3 DNA sequence: TGTGCCAGCAGCTTACAACTAGCGGGAAATCGGGAGCAGTACTTC. The V call is TRBV7-9, the J call TRBJ2-7; 10 positions agree with TRBD2. The germline V gene has CDR1 SEHNR and CDR2 FQNEAQ (reference sequence). Germline trimming cut 2 bases from V and 7 bases from J; bases unmatched to any gene: 8. CDR3 length: 15 residues.

For this clonotype: The junction shows a germline mismatch at one end, possibly a read error. The rearrangement links TRBV6-2 or TRBV6-3 to TRBJ2-6; 8 nucleotides match TRBD1. The length of the CDR3 is 16 residues. The V gene's germline CDR1 is MNHEY and CDR2 SVGEGT. CDR3 protein: CASSSGGYSGANILTF. CDR3 in DNA: TGTGCCAGCAGTTCAGGGGGCTACTCTGGGGCCAACATCCTGACTTTC.

This clonotype was picked up a small number of times. The rearrangement links TRBV12-3 or TRBV12-4 to TRBJ2-7; perhaps TRBD1 as D (7 bases). The CDR3 is 16 amino acids. With 4 bases removed from V and 3 bases from J, the gap between germline ends came to 19 bases. This CDR3 reads CASSSGAGQKSYEQYF. CDR3 nucleotides: TGTGCCAGCAGTTCAGGGGCGGGACAGAAAAGCTACGAGCAGTACTTC.

The genes are TRBV7-2 and TRBJ2-7; the match to TRBD2 covers 12 bases. The better agreement between TRBJ2-5 and the DNA end casts doubt on the J call. CDR3 size: 17 residues. Looked up from germline, CDR1 is SGHTA and CDR2 is FQGNSA. The CDR3 sequence: CASSLVSLAGGSETQYF. CDR3 DNA sequence: TGTGCCAGCAGCTTAGTCTCACTAGCGGGGGGTTCAGAGACCCAGTACTTC.

The chain uses TRBV5-1 and TRBJ2-3; 10 positions match TRBD2. In germline, CDR1 is SGHRS, CDR2 YFSETQ. Unmatched junction bases numbered 12, after V lost 3 bases and J lost 5 bases. This CDR3 region has 17 residues. DNA for the CDR3: TGCGCCAGCAGCTCCCTCCCTAGCGGGAGCTCAATAGATACGCAGTATTTT. This codes for CASSSLPSGSSIDTQYF.

This chain joins TRBV20-1 and TRBJ2-1; 8 nucleotides align to TRBD2. The CDR3 spans 18 residues. Trimming took 6 bases from V and 2 from J; bases not matched to a gene: 18. Germline loops: CDR1 DFQATT, CDR2 SNEGSKA (reference sequence). The CDR3 DNA reads TGCAGTGCCCCTCAAGTAGGCGGGGGGAGGAGCCCCTACAATGAGCAGTTCTTC. This codes for CSAPQVGGGRSPYNEQFF.